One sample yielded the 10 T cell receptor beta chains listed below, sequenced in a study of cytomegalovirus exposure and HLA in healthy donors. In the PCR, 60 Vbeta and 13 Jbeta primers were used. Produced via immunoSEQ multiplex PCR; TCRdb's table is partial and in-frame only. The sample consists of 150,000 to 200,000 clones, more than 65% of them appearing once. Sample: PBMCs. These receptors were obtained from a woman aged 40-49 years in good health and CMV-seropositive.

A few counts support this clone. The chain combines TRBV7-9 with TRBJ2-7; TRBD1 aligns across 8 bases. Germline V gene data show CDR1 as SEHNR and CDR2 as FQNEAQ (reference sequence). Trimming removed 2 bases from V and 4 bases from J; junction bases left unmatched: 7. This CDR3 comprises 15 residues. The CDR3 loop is CASSLRTGGQYEQYF. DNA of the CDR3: TGTGCCAGCAGCTTAAGAACAGGGGGTCAGTACGAGCAGTACTTC.

This chain's CDR3 is CASSPAGQGILGQYF. The CDR3 DNA reads TGTGCCAGTAGCCCCGCGGGACAGGGGATCCTAGGGCAGTACTTC. The V call is TRBV19, the J call TRBJ2-7, with 10 bases matching TRBD1. V trimming: 6 bases; J trimming: 9 bases; junction bases outside the gene matches: 14. The CDR3 runs 15 residues. The germline gives CDR1 LNHDA, CDR2 SQIVND (reference sequence).

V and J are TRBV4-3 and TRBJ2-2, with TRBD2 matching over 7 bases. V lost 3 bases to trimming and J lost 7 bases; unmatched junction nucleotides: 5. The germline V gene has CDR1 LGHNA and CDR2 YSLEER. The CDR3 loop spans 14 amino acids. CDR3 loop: CASSHGLEGGELFF. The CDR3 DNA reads TGCGCCAGCAGCCACGGACTAGAGGGCGGGGAGCTGTTTTTT.

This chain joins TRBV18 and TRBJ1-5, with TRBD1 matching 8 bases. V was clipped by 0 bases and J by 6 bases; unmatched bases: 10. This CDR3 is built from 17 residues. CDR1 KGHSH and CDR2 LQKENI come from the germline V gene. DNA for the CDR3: TGTGCCAGCTCACCACCTAATCCGGGACAGGACCGTCAGCCCCAGCATTTT. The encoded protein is CASSPPNPGQDRQPQHF.

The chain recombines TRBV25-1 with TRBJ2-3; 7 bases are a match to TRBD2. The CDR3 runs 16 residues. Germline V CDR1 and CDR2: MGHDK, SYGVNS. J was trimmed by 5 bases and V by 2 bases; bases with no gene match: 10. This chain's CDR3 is CASSELAAPREDTQYF. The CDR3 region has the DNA TGTGCCAGCAGTGAACTAGCGGCCCCCCGGGAAGATACGCAGTATTTT.

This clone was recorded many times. This CDR3 reads CASRAGSTGANVLTF. DNA for the CDR3: TGTGCCAGCCGAGCGGGGTCCACTGGGGCCAACGTCCTGACTTTC. The chain combines TRBV6-5 with TRBJ2-6; TRBD2 matches 7 bases. J lost 2 bases, V lost 8 bases, and 6 bases had no gene match. Germline CDR1 and CDR2: MNHEY and SVGAGI. The CDR3 consists of 15 residues.

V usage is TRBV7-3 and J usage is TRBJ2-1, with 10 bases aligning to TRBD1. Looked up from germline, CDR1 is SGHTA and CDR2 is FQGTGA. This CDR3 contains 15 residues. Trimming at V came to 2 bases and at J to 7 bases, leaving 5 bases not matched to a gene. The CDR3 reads CASSLGTGAGNEQFF. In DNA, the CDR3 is TGTGCCAGCAGCTTAGGGACAGGGGCAGGGAATGAGCAGTTCTTC.

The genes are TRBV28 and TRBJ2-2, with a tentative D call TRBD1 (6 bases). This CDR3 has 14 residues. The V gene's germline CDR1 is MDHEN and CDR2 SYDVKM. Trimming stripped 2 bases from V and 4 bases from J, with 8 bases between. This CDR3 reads CASSLNRVTGELFF. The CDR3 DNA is TGTGCCAGCAGTTTAAACAGGGTCACCGGGGAGCTGTTTTTT.

CDR3 amino acids: CASSPDRVRTDTQYF. For the CDR3, the DNA is TGTGCCAGCAGCCCTGACAGGGTGAGGACAGATACGCAGTATTTT. V and J are TRBV7-2 and TRBJ2-3; 7 nucleotides line up with TRBD1. CDR3 length: 15 amino acids. Germline lookup yields CDR1 SGHTA and CDR2 FQGNSA. Trimming took 5 bases from V and 3 from J; bases not matched to a gene: 8.

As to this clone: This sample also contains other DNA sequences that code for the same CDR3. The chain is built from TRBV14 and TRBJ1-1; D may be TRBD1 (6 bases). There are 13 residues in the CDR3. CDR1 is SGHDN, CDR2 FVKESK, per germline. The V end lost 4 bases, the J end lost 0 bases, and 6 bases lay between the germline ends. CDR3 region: CASSRQVNTEAFF. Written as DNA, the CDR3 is TGTGCCAGCAGCCGACAGGTGAACACTGAAGCTTTCTTT.